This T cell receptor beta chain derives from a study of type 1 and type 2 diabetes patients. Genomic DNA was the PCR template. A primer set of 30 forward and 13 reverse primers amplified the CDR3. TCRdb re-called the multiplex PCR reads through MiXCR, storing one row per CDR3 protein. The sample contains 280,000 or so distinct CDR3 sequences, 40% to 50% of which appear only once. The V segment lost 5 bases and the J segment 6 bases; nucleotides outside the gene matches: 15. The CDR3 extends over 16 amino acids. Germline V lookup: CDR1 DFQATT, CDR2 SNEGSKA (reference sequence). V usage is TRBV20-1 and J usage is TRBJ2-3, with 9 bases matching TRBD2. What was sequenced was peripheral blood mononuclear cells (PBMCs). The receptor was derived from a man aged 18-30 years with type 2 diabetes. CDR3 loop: CSAGRSGLAFSDTQYF. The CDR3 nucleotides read TGCAGTGCTGGAAGATCAGGACTAGCGTTTTCGGATACGCAGTATTTT.